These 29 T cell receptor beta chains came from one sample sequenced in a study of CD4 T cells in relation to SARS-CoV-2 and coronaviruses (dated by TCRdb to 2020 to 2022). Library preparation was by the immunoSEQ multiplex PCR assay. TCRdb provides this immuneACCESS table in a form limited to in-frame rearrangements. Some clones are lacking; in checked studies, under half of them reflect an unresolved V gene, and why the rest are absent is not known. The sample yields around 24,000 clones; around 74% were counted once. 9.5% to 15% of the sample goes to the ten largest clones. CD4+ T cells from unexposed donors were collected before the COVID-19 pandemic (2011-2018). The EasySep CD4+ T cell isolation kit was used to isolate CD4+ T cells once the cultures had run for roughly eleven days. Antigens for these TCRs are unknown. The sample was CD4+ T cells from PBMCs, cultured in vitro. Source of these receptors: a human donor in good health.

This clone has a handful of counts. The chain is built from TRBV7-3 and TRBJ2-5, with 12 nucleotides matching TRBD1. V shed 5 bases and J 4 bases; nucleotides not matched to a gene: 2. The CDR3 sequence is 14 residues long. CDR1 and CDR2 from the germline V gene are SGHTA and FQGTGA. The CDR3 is CASSRGQGAETQYF. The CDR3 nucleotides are TGTGCCAGCAGCCGGGGACAGGGGGCAGAGACCCAGTACTTC.

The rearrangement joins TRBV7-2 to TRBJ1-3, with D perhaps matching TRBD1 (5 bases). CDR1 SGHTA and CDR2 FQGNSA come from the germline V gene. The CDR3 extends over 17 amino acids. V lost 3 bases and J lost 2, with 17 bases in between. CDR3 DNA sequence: TGTGCCAGCAGCTTCGCGCAGGGAGGGGTTGCTGGAAACACCATATATTTT. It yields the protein CASSFAQGGVAGNTIYF.

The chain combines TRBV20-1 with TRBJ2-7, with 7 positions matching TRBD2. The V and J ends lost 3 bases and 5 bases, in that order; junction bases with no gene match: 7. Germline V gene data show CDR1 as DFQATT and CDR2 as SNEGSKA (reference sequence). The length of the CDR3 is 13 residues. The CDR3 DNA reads TGCAGTGCTAGTCCGGGACTAACCCACGAGCAGTACTTC. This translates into CSASPGLTHEQYF.

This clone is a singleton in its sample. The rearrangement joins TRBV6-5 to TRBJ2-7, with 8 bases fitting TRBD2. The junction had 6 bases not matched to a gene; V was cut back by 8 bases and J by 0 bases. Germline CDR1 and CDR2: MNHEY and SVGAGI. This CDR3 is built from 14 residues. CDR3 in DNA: TGTGCCAGCCGACTAGCGCGGAGCTCCTACGAGCAGTACTTC. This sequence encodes CASRLARSSYEQYF.

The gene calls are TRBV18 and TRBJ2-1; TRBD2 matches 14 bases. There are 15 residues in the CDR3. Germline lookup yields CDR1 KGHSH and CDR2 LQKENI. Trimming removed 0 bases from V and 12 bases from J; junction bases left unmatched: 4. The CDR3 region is CASSPPGLAGVAQFF. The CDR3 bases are TGTGCCAGCTCACCACCGGGACTAGCGGGAGTGGCGCAGTTCTTC.

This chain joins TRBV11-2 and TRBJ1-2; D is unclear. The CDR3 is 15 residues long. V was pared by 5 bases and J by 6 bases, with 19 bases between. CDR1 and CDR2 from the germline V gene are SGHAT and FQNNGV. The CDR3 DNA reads TGTGCCAGCAGCCGAAACGGGGTAGGGATTGATGGCTACACCTTC. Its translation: CASSRNGVGIDGYTF.

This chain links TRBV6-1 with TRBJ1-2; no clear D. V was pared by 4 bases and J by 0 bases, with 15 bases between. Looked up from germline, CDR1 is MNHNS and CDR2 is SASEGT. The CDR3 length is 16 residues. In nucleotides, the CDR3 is TGTGCCAGCAGTGCCAACTTACAAAGAACTAACTATGGCTACACCTTC. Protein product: CASSANLQRTNYGYTF.

CDR3 in amino acids: CASSQGRGGYEQYF. The CDR3, as DNA: TGTGCCAGCAGCCAAGGCAGGGGGGGCTACGAGCAGTACTTC. The chain couples TRBV3-1 (or the pseudogene TRBV3-2) to TRBJ2-7; D may correspond to TRBD1 or TRBD2 (7 bases each). Germline-derived CDR1 and CDR2 are LGHDT and YNNKEL (reference sequence). The ends were cut back, 1 base at V and 3 bases at J, with 10 bases in the middle. CDR3 length: 14 amino acids.

The CDR3, as DNA: TGTGCCACCAGTGATTATAGCAATCAGCCCCAGCATTTT. It codes for CATSDYSNQPQHF. The chain is built from TRBV24-1 and TRBJ1-5, with D hard to call. The V end was cut by 2 bases, the J end by 0 bases, with 1 base between. From germline, CDR1 is KGHDR and CDR2 SFDVKD. CDR3 length equals 13 residues.

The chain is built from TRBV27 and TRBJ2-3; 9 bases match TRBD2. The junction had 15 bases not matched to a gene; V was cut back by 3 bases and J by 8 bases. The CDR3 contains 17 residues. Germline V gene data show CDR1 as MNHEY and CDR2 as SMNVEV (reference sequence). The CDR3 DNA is TGTGCCAGCAGTTTTGCGGGGGGACTAGCTGGGGGAGGTACGCAGTATTTT. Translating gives CASSFAGGLAGGGTQYF.

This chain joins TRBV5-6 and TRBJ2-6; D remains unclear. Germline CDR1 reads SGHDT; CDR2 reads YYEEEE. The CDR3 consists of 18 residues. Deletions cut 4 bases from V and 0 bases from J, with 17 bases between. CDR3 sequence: CASSPARTAHSGANVLTF. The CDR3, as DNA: TGTGCCAGCAGCCCGGCAAGGACGGCCCACTCTGGGGCCAACGTCCTGACTTTC.

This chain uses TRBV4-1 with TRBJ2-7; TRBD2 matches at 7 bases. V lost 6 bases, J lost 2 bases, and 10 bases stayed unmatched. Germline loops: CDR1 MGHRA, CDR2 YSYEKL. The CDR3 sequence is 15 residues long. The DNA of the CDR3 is TGCGCCAGCAGTCGGGGTCCCAGCGGGACCTACGAGCAGTACTTC. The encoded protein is CASSRGPSGTYEQYF.

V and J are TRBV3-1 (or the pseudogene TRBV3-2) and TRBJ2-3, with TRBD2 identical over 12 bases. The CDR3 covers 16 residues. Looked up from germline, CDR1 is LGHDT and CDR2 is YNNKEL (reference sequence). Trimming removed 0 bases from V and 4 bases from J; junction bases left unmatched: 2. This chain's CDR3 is CASSQELAGGADTQYF. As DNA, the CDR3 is TGTGCCAGCAGCCAAGAGCTAGCGGGAGGGGCAGATACGCAGTATTTT.

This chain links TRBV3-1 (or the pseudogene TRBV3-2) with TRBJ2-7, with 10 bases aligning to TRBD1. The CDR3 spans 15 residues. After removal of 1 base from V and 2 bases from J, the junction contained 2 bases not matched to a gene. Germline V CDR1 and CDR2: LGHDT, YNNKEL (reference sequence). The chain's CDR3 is CASSQAGTGAYEQYF. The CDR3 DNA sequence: TGTGCCAGCAGCCAAGCCGGGACAGGGGCCTACGAGCAGTACTTC.

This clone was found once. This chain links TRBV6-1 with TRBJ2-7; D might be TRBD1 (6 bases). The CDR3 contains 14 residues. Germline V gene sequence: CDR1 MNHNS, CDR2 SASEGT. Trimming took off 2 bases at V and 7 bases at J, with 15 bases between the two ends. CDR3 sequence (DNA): TGTGCCAGCAGTGAAAGTGACAGGTCCCTGGAGCAGTACTTC. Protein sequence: CASSESDRSLEQYF.

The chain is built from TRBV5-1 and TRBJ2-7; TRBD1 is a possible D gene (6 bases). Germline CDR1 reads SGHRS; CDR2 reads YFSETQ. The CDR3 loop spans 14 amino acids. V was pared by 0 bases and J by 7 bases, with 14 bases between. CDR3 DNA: TGCGCCAGCAGCTTGGATAGTACAGGGCGGGAGCAGTACTTC. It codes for CASSLDSTGREQYF. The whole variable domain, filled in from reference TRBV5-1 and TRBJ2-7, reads KAGVTQTPRYLIKTRGQQVTLSCSPISGHRSVSWYQQTPGQGLQFLFEYFSETQRNKGNFPGRFSGRQFSNSRSEMNVSTLELGDSALYLCASSLDSTGREQYFGPGTRLTVT.

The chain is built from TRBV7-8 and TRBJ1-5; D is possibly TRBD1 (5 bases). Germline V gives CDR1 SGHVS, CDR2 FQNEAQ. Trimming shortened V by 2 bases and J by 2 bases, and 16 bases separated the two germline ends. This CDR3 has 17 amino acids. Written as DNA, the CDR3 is TGTGCCAGCAGCTTATATGAGGGCGGGGGGGGCAATCAGCCCCAGCATTTT. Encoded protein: CASSLYEGGGGNQPQHF.

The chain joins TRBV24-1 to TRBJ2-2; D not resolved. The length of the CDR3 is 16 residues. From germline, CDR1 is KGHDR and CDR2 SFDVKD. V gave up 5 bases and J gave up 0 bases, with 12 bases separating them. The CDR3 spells CATSVGRSPNTGELFF. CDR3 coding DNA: TGTGCCACCAGTGTAGGACGTAGTCCGAACACCGGGGAGCTGTTTTTT.

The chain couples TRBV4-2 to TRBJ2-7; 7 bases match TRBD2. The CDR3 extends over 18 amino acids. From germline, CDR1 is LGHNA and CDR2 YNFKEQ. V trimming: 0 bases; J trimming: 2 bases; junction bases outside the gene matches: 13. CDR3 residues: CASSQDSLAVSTPYEQYF. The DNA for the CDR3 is TGTGCCAGCAGCCAAGATTCGCTAGCGGTCTCGACCCCCTACGAGCAGTACTTC.

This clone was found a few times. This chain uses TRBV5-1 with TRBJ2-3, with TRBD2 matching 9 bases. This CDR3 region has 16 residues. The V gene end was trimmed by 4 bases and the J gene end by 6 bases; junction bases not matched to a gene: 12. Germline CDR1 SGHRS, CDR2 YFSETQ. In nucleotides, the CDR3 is TGCGCCAGCAGCGGGCGGGGCGGGAGGGCCGAGGATACGCAGTATTTT. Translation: CASSGRGGRAEDTQYF.

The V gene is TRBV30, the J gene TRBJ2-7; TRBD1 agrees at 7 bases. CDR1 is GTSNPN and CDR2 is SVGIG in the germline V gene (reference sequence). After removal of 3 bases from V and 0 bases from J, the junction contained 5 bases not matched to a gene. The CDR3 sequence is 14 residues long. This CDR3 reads CAWRGGQHSYEQYF. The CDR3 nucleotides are TGTGCCTGGAGAGGGGGACAGCACTCCTACGAGCAGTACTTC.

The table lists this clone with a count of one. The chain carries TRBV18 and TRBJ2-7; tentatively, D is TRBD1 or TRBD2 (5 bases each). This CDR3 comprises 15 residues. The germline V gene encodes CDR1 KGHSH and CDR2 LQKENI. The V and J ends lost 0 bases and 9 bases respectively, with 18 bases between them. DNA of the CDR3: TGTGCCAGCTCACCACCCGGGGACCTTACAAGGGGGCAGTACTTC. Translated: CASSPPGDLTRGQYF.

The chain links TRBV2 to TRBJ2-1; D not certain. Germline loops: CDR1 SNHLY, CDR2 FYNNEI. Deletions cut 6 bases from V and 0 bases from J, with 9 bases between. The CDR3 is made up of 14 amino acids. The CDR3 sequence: CASSVASSYNEQFF. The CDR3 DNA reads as TGTGCCAGCAGCGTAGCTAGCTCCTACAATGAGCAGTTCTTC.

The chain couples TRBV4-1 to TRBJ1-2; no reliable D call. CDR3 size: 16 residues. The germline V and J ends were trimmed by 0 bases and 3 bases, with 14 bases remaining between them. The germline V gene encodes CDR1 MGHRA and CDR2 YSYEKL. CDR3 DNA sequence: TGCGCCAGCAGCCAAGAAGCCGCCAACGGGCACTATGGCTACACCTTC. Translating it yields CASSQEAANGHYGYTF.

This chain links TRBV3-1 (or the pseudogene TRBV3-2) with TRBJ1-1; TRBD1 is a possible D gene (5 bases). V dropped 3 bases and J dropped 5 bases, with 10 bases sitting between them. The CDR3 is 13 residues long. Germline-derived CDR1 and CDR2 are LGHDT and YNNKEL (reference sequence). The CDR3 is CASSQPGLTEAFF. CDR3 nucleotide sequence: TGTGCCAGCAGCCAGCCAGGGTTGACTGAAGCTTTCTTT.

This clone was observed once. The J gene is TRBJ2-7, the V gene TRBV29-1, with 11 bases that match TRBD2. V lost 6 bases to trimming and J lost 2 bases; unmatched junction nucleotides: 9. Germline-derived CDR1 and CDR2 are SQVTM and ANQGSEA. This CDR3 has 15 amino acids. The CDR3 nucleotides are TGCAGCGTGGGGGGTCTAGCGGGAGGAACCTACGAGCAGTACTTC. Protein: CSVGGLAGGTYEQYF.

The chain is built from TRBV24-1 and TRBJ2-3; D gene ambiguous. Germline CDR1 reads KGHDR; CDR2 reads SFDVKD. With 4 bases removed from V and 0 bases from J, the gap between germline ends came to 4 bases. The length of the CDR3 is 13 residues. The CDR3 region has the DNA TGTGCCACCAGTGACTCAAGCACAGATACGCAGTATTTT. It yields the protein CATSDSSTDTQYF.

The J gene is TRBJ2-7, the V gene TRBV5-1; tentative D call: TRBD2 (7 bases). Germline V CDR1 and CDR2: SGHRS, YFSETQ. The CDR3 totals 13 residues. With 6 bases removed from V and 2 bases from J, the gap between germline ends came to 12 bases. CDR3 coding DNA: TGCGCCAGCAAGGGGGGGCATCCCTACGAGCAGTACTTC. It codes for CASKGGHPYEQYF. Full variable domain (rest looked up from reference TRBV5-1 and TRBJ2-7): KAGVTQTPRYLIKTRGQQVTLSCSPISGHRSVSWYQQTPGQGLQFLFEYFSETQRNKGNFPGRFSGRQFSNSRSEMNVSTLELGDSALYLCASKGGHPYEQYFGPGTRLTVT.

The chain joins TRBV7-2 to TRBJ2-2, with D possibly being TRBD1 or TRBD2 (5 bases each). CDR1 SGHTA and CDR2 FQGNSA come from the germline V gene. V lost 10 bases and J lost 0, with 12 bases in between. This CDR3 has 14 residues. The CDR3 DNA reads TGTGCCACCGGGACCTTCGCGAACACCGGGGAGCTGTTTTTT. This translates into CATGTFANTGELFF.